A selection of T cell receptor beta chains follows, all from one sample in a study of cytomegalovirus exposure and HLA in healthy donors. Sequencing was performed with immunoSEQ multiplex PCR; in TCRdb, only in-frame clones are kept and a portion is missing. The sample has 200,000 or so clones, more than 75% seen once. What was sequenced was PBMCs. Receptors were obtained from a woman aged 18-29 years in good health and CMV-seropositive. CDR3s include the opening cysteine and the closing phenylalanine or tryptophan. D genes are given only for firm matches. Clone size is stated in some rows and not others, as once, few, many or a class when expanded.

DNA: TGCGCCAGCAGCGCGGGACAGGGAAATATCCAAGAGACCCAGTACTTC; CDR3: CASSAGQGNIQETQYF; D: TRBD1; J: TRBJ2-5; V: TRBV5-1; size: NA
DNA: TGTGCCAGCAGTTCCTTTACAGGGGTGAACACTGAAGCTTTCTTT; CDR3: CASSSFTGVNTEAFF; D: TRBD1; J: TRBJ1-1; V: TRBV28; size: few
DNA: TGTGCCTGGAACCGGGGAGAAGTGTACGAGCAGTACTTC; CDR3: CAWNRGEVYEQYF; D: NA; J: TRBJ2-7; V: TRBV30; size: NA
DNA: TGTGCCAGCAGCCCAGGGACAGGGGCGCGTTCAGGGGAGACCCAGTACTTC; CDR3: CASSPGTGARSGETQYF; D: TRBD1; J: TRBJ2-5; V: TRBV5-6; size: NA
DNA: TGTGCCAGCAGCAAAGGTTCAGCGGGAACCTACAATGAGCAGTTCTTC; CDR3: CASSKGSAGTYNEQFF; D: NA; J: TRBJ2-1; V: TRBV21-1; size: NA
DNA: TGTGCCAGCAGCCCCACTAGCGGGAGCGCCTACAATGAGCAGTTCTTC; CDR3: CASSPTSGSAYNEQFF; D: TRBD2; J: TRBJ2-1; V: TRBV9; size: NA
DNA: TGTGCCATCAGTGCGCAGACAGGGGACCAGCCCCAGCATTTT; CDR3: CAISAQTGDQPQHF; D: TRBD1; J: TRBJ1-5; V: TRBV10-3; size: few
DNA: TGTGCCAGCAGGAATGGGACTCTTAAGGGGCCTTATGGCTACACCTTC; CDR3: CASRNGTLKGPYGYTF; D: NA; J: TRBJ1-2; V: TRBV9; size: NA
DNA: TGCGCCAGCAGCCAATCTTCAGCGGGAGGGCGGGAGACCCAGTACTTC; CDR3: CASSQSSAGGRETQYF; D: TRBD2; J: TRBJ2-5; V: TRBV4-1; size: once
DNA: TGTGCCAGCAGTCCACCGGGACAGGGTGTCAATCAGCCCCAGCATTTT; CDR3: CASSPPGQGVNQPQHF; D: TRBD1; J: TRBJ1-5; V: TRBV25-1; size: NA
DNA: TGTGCCAGTAGACAGAACACTGAAGCTTTCTTT; CDR3: CASRQNTEAFF; D: NA; J: TRBJ1-1; V: TRBV19; size: NA
DNA: TGTGCCAGCAGTGAGGACAGGGGAGGCACTGAAGCTTTCTTT; CDR3: CASSEDRGGTEAFF; D: TRBD1; J: TRBJ1-1; V: TRBV28; size: NA
DNA: TGTGCCAGCAGCCACAGGGTCGGGTACGCTGAAGCTTTCTTT; CDR3: CASSHRVGYAEAFF; D: NA; J: TRBJ1-1; V: TRBV5-8; size: NA
DNA: TGTGCCAGCAGTCATACCGGGACAGGGGGGTACAATGAGCAGTTCTTC; CDR3: CASSHTGTGGYNEQFF; D: TRBD1; J: TRBJ2-1; V: TRBV27; size: NA
DNA: TGTGCCAGCACTCCACAGAGTTACATGAACACTGAAGCTTTCTTT; CDR3: CASTPQSYMNTEAFF; D: NA; J: TRBJ1-1; V: TRBV28; size: NA
DNA: TGCGCCAGCAGCCAAGAGCCTAGCGCCACAGATACGCAGTATTTT; CDR3: CASSQEPSATDTQYF; D: NA; J: TRBJ2-3; V: TRBV4-1; size: NA
DNA: TGTGCCTGGAGTGGTGGGCGCGAGCAGTACTTC; CDR3: CAWSGGREQYF; D: NA; J: TRBJ2-7; V: TRBV30; size: NA
DNA: TGTGCCAGCAGTGACCCCAGGGGGGTACTCACAGATACGCAGTATTTT; CDR3: CASSDPRGVLTDTQYF; D: NA; J: TRBJ2-3; V: TRBV2; size: NA
DNA: TGTGCCAGCAGCCCACTAGCGGGAGAGAAGAGCTCCTACAATGAGCAGTTCTTC; CDR3: CASSPLAGEKSSYNEQFF; D: TRBD2; J: TRBJ2-1; V: TRBV7-9; size: once
DNA: TGTGCCAGCAGCGTAGGTAGCAACCAGGGTGGCTACACCTTC; CDR3: CASSVGSNQGGYTF; D: NA; J: TRBJ1-2; V: TRBV9; size: NA
DNA: TGTGCCAGCAGCGTAGGGCAGTCCTCTGGAAACACCATATATTTT; CDR3: CASSVGQSSGNTIYF; D: NA; J: TRBJ1-3; V: TRBV9; size: NA
DNA: TGTGCCTGGAGGTGGGGCGCGGACACTGAAGCTTTCTTT; CDR3: CAWRWGADTEAFF; D: NA; J: TRBJ1-1; V: TRBV30; size: NA
DNA: TGTGCCAGCAGCTTAGTAAGGGGTCTGAACACTGAAGCTTTCTTT; CDR3: CASSLVRGLNTEAFF; D: NA; J: TRBJ1-1; V: TRBV7-9; size: NA
DNA: TGCGCCAGCAGTCCCGGGACAGGGTACTACAATGAGCAGTTCTTC; CDR3: CASSPGTGYYNEQFF; D: TRBD1; J: TRBJ2-1; V: TRBV5-1; size: NA
DNA: TGTGCCACCAGCAGAGATCGGGGAGTGGACATTCAGTACTTC; CDR3: CATSRDRGVDIQYF; D: NA; J: TRBJ2-4; V: TRBV15; size: NA
DNA: TGTGCCAGCACCTTAGGGACTAGCGCCTTCAATGAGCAGTTCTTC; CDR3: CASTLGTSAFNEQFF; D: TRBD2; J: TRBJ2-1; V: TRBV27; size: NA
DNA: TGTGCCAGCAGTTTTGGGGGGGGGTCTGAAGCTTTCTTT; CDR3: CASSFGGGSEAFF; D: NA; J: TRBJ1-1; V: TRBV27; size: once